The rows below give T cell receptor beta chains drawn from one sample of a study of blood T cell repertoires in COVID-19. Sequencing was performed with immunoSEQ multiplex PCR; in TCRdb, only in-frame clones are kept and a portion is missing. Of about 160,000 clones listed, roughly 80% were seen once; the top ten hold more than 6%. The sequencing input was peripheral blood. All receptors derive from a woman aged 35 to 49 with COVID-19, enrolled during active disease. CDR3s include the opening cysteine and the closing phenylalanine or tryptophan. The D gene is left open where the match is weak. Size tells how often a clone was seen (once, few, many) or the class of an expanded clone, and some rows leave it out.

clone_size: -
j_call: TRBJ1-2
v_call: TRBV4-1
d_call: TRBD1
cdr3_nt: TGCGCCAGCAGCCAAGTCGCGGGACAGGGAATTATCTATGGCTACACCTTC
cdr3_aa: CASSQVAGQGIIYGYTF

clone_size: -
j_call: TRBJ1-1
v_call: TRBV7-6
d_call: TRBD1
cdr3_nt: TGTGCCAGCAGCCCGGGACAGGGGGCGACTGAAGCTTTCTTT
cdr3_aa: CASSPGQGATEAFF

clone_size: -
j_call: TRBJ1-5
v_call: TRBV19
d_call: TRBD1
cdr3_nt: TGTGCCAGTAGTATCCACATTGACAGGGGAGGTCAGCCCCAGCATTTT
cdr3_aa: CASSIHIDRGGQPQHF

clone_size: few
j_call: TRBJ1-5
v_call: TRBV2
d_call: TRBD1
cdr3_nt: TGTGCCAGCAGGAAACAGGGGGCATCCGGTCAGCCCCAGCATTTT
cdr3_aa: CASRKQGASGQPQHF

clone_size: -
j_call: TRBJ1-1
v_call: TRBV7-9
d_call: TRBD1
cdr3_nt: TGTGCCAGCAGCCAGCTCGGACAGGGGAAAACTGAAGCTTTCTTT
cdr3_aa: CASSQLGQGKTEAFF

clone_size: -
j_call: TRBJ2-2
v_call: TRBV7-3
d_call: -
cdr3_nt: TGTGCCAGCAGCTTAGGGCGTGCGAACACCGGGGAGCTGTTTTTT
cdr3_aa: CASSLGRANTGELFF

clone_size: -
j_call: TRBJ1-3
v_call: TRBV7-8
d_call: -
cdr3_nt: TGTGCCAGCAGCTCACTCGGAGACACCATATATTTT
cdr3_aa: CASSSLGDTIYF

clone_size: -
j_call: TRBJ2-5
v_call: TRBV3-1/TRBV3-2
d_call: -
cdr3_nt: TGTGCCAGCAGCAACCGGGACACCCTCCAAGAGACCCAGTACTTC
cdr3_aa: CASSNRDTLQETQYF

clone_size: -
j_call: TRBJ2-3
v_call: TRBV14
d_call: -
cdr3_nt: TGTGCCAGCAGCCAAGACCAGGCAGGGTCATCCCTCATCACAGATACGCAGTATTTT
cdr3_aa: CASSQDQAGSSLITDTQYF

clone_size: -
j_call: TRBJ2-3
v_call: TRBV6-5
d_call: TRBD1
cdr3_nt: TGTGCCAGCAGTCCGGGACAGGGGGTTTTAGGTACGCAGTATTTT
cdr3_aa: CASSPGQGVLGTQYF

clone_size: -
j_call: TRBJ2-1
v_call: TRBV3-1/TRBV3-2
d_call: TRBD1
cdr3_nt: TGTGCCAGCAGCCAAGGGCTAGGACAGGTCAACAATGAGCAGTTCTTC
cdr3_aa: CASSQGLGQVNNEQFF

clone_size: -
j_call: TRBJ2-1
v_call: TRBV28
d_call: -
cdr3_nt: TGTGCCACAAAACAGTCCGGGACATCCTACAATGAGCAGTTCTTC
cdr3_aa: CATKQSGTSYNEQFF

clone_size: -
j_call: TRBJ2-7
v_call: TRBV28
d_call: TRBD2
cdr3_nt: TGTGCCAGCAGCAAGCTAGCGGGTTTGTACGAGCAGTACTTC
cdr3_aa: CASSKLAGLYEQYF

clone_size: -
j_call: TRBJ2-7
v_call: TRBV21-1
d_call: -
cdr3_nt: TGTGCCAGCAGCAAACCGGGTGAGGGACAGAAGTATTACGAGCAGTACTTC
cdr3_aa: CASSKPGEGQKYYEQYF

clone_size: -
j_call: TRBJ2-2
v_call: TRBV3-1/TRBV3-2
d_call: -
cdr3_nt: TGTGCCAGCAGCCACCGTGGGAGCTCCGGGGAGCTGTTTTTT
cdr3_aa: CASSHRGSSGELFF

clone_size: -
j_call: TRBJ1-6
v_call: TRBV7-3
d_call: TRBD1
cdr3_nt: TGTGCCAGCAGCTTCTCAACAGGGGTGGCTTCACCCCTCCACTTT
cdr3_aa: CASSFSTGVASPLHF

clone_size: medium-sized
j_call: TRBJ2-7
v_call: TRBV28
d_call: -
cdr3_nt: TGTGCCAGCAGACCGAGCGGTGGGGAAATAGTCTACGAGCAGTACTTC
cdr3_aa: CASRPSGGEIVYEQYF

clone_size: -
j_call: TRBJ2-5
v_call: TRBV6-6
d_call: -
cdr3_nt: TGTGCCAGCAGTCCAGTGGTTGAGACCCAGTACTTC
cdr3_aa: CASSPVVETQYF

clone_size: -
j_call: TRBJ2-7
v_call: TRBV7-9
d_call: TRBD1
cdr3_nt: TGTGCCAGCAGCCCGGGACAGGGGGCGCGGGAAGAGTACTTC
cdr3_aa: CASSPGQGAREEYF

clone_size: once
j_call: TRBJ2-6
v_call: TRBV28
d_call: -
cdr3_nt: TGTGCCAGCAGTTTGAGTGGGGCCAACGTCCTGACTTTC
cdr3_aa: CASSLSGANVLTF

clone_size: once
j_call: TRBJ1-1
v_call: TRBV7-6
d_call: TRBD1
cdr3_nt: TGTGCCAGCAGCGGGGGACAGCTGAACACTGAAGCTTTCTTT
cdr3_aa: CASSGGQLNTEAFF

clone_size: -
j_call: TRBJ1-1
v_call: TRBV7-9
d_call: -
cdr3_nt: TGTGCCACCCCTTTCGTGGAAACAGGCCGAGATGAAGCTTTCTTT
cdr3_aa: CATPFVETGRDEAFF

clone_size: -
j_call: TRBJ2-6
v_call: TRBV25-1
d_call: TRBD2
cdr3_nt: TGTGCCAGCAGTCCGGGGATAGCGGGGGCCGGGGTCCTGACTTTC
cdr3_aa: CASSPGIAGAGVLTF

clone_size: -
j_call: TRBJ2-5
v_call: TRBV10-2
d_call: TRBD2
cdr3_nt: TGCGCCAGCAGTGAATCCCTTAGCGGGAGGGGTCTTCAAGAGACCCAGTACTTC
cdr3_aa: CASSESLSGRGLQETQYF

clone_size: -
j_call: TRBJ1-1
v_call: TRBV19
d_call: TRBD1
cdr3_nt: TGTGCCAGCAGGAATCGCCCAGGGCAGGGGGCTTCAGGTGAAGCTTTCTTT
cdr3_aa: CASRNRPGQGASGEAFF

clone_size: -
j_call: TRBJ2-2
v_call: TRBV12-3/TRBV12-4
d_call: -
cdr3_nt: TGTGCCAGCAGTCCCCCCGCCGGGGAGCTGTTTTTT
cdr3_aa: CASSPPAGELFF

clone_size: few
j_call: TRBJ1-1
v_call: TRBV14
d_call: TRBD1
cdr3_nt: TGTGCCAGCAGCCCGACAGGGGTTCTCACTGAAGCTTTCTTT
cdr3_aa: CASSPTGVLTEAFF

clone_size: -
j_call: TRBJ2-3
v_call: TRBV19
d_call: -
cdr3_nt: TGTGCCAGTAGTATAGGTCTCTCCACAGATACGCAGTATTTT
cdr3_aa: CASSIGLSTDTQYF

clone_size: -
j_call: TRBJ2-3
v_call: TRBV3-1/TRBV3-2
d_call: TRBD2
cdr3_nt: TGTGCCAGCAGGAGCGGGGGGTTCACAGATACGCAGTATTTT
cdr3_aa: CASRSGGFTDTQYF

clone_size: -
j_call: TRBJ1-6
v_call: TRBV30
d_call: TRBD1
cdr3_nt: TGTGCCTGGAATGACAGGGTGAATTCACCCCTCCACTTT
cdr3_aa: CAWNDRVNSPLHF

clone_size: -
j_call: TRBJ2-1
v_call: TRBV7-9
d_call: -
cdr3_nt: TGTGCCAGCAGCTTGGGCGGGACCGGTGAGCAGTTCTTC
cdr3_aa: CASSLGGTGEQFF

clone_size: once
j_call: TRBJ2-3
v_call: TRBV28
d_call: TRBD2
cdr3_nt: TGTGCCAGCAGTTTCGGAATTAGGGCGGGAGGTTCGGATACGCAGTATTTT
cdr3_aa: CASSFGIRAGGSDTQYF

clone_size: -
j_call: TRBJ1-5
v_call: TRBV28
d_call: -
cdr3_nt: TGTGCCAGCAGGTTTAGGGGCTATAGCAATCAGCCCCAGCATTTT
cdr3_aa: CASRFRGYSNQPQHF

clone_size: -
j_call: TRBJ2-5
v_call: TRBV30
d_call: -
cdr3_nt: TGTGCCTGGAGTGTATTACTGCCGGGGACCCAGTACTTC
cdr3_aa: CAWSVLLPGTQYF

clone_size: -
j_call: TRBJ2-2
v_call: TRBV19
d_call: -
cdr3_nt: TGTGCCAGTAGCCGGGATCGAAACACCGGGGAGCTGTTTTTT
cdr3_aa: CASSRDRNTGELFF

clone_size: -
j_call: TRBJ2-2
v_call: TRBV7-6
d_call: -
cdr3_nt: TGTGCCAGCAGCCCCAGGCCTGCAGGGACGAACACCGGGGAGCTGTTTTTT
cdr3_aa: CASSPRPAGTNTGELFF

clone_size: -
j_call: TRBJ2-3
v_call: TRBV15
d_call: -
cdr3_nt: TGTGCCACCAGCAGAGATAACAGTCCAGATACGCAGTATTTT
cdr3_aa: CATSRDNSPDTQYF

clone_size: -
j_call: TRBJ2-7
v_call: TRBV11-3
d_call: -
cdr3_nt: TGTGCCAGCAGCCCGGGAACCTACGAGCAGTACTTC
cdr3_aa: CASSPGTYEQYF

clone_size: -
j_call: TRBJ1-5
v_call: TRBV29-1
d_call: -
cdr3_nt: TGCAGCGTCGCGGGGAATAGCAATCAGCCCCAGCATTTT
cdr3_aa: CSVAGNSNQPQHF

clone_size: few
j_call: TRBJ2-3
v_call: TRBV20-1
d_call: -
cdr3_nt: TGCAGTGCTAGTGGGGCAGGGATCAGGAGCACAGATACGCAGTATTTT
cdr3_aa: CSASGAGIRSTDTQYF

clone_size: -
j_call: TRBJ2-3
v_call: TRBV2
d_call: TRBD2
cdr3_nt: TGTGCCAGCAAAGGATTAGCGGGGGGGACAGATACGCAGTATTTT
cdr3_aa: CASKGLAGGTDTQYF

clone_size: -
j_call: TRBJ2-7
v_call: TRBV5-1
d_call: TRBD2
cdr3_nt: TGCGCCAGCAGCCTTGGACTAGCGGGAGGCAGGTACGAGCAGTACTTC
cdr3_aa: CASSLGLAGGRYEQYF

clone_size: -
j_call: TRBJ1-6
v_call: TRBV11-2
d_call: -
cdr3_nt: TGTGCCAGCAGCTTCCCCAGGGTGAATTCACCCCTCCACTTT
cdr3_aa: CASSFPRVNSPLHF

clone_size: few
j_call: TRBJ1-3
v_call: TRBV2
d_call: -
cdr3_nt: TGTGCCAGCAGGATGGACAGCTCTGGAAACACCATATATTTT
cdr3_aa: CASRMDSSGNTIYF

clone_size: -
j_call: TRBJ1-5
v_call: TRBV6-5
d_call: -
cdr3_nt: TGTGCCAGCAGTTACGTCGGCGGTCAGCCCCAGCATTTT
cdr3_aa: CASSYVGGQPQHF

clone_size: -
j_call: TRBJ1-5
v_call: TRBV5-8
d_call: -
cdr3_nt: TGTGCCAGCAGCTTGGCGGAGCAGCCCCAGCATTTT
cdr3_aa: CASSLAEQPQHF

clone_size: -
j_call: TRBJ2-5
v_call: TRBV7-9
d_call: TRBD1
cdr3_nt: TGTGCCAGCAGCTTGGGGACAGACCAAGAGACCCAGTACTTC
cdr3_aa: CASSLGTDQETQYF

clone_size: -
j_call: TRBJ2-5
v_call: TRBV4-2
d_call: TRBD2
cdr3_nt: TGTGCCAGCAGCCAAGAGCGGGGGGGCCAAGAGACCCAGTACTTC
cdr3_aa: CASSQERGGQETQYF

clone_size: -
j_call: TRBJ2-3
v_call: TRBV7-9
d_call: -
cdr3_nt: TGTGCCAGCAGCTTTGGGGGCTGGAGCACAGATACGCAGTATTTT
cdr3_aa: CASSFGGWSTDTQYF

clone_size: -
j_call: TRBJ1-1
v_call: TRBV27
d_call: -
cdr3_nt: TGTGCCAGCAGTCCCCATCTGGGGGGGTCAGGGAACACTGAAGCTTTCTTT
cdr3_aa: CASSPHLGGSGNTEAFF

clone_size: -
j_call: TRBJ2-1
v_call: TRBV6-1
d_call: TRBD2
cdr3_nt: TGTGCCAGCAGTGACCAACTAGCGGAGACCTACAATGAGCAGTTCTTC
cdr3_aa: CASSDQLAETYNEQFF

clone_size: few
j_call: TRBJ2-1
v_call: TRBV6-4
d_call: -
cdr3_nt: TGTGCCAGCAGGACGTTTAGCGGAGCCTACAATGAGCAGTTCTTC
cdr3_aa: CASRTFSGAYNEQFF

clone_size: -
j_call: TRBJ1-1
v_call: TRBV3-1/TRBV3-2
d_call: TRBD1
cdr3_nt: TGTGCCACCAGGGGGGGGTTCAACACTGAAGCTTTCTTT
cdr3_aa: CATRGGFNTEAFF

clone_size: many
j_call: TRBJ2-3
v_call: TRBV11-2
d_call: -
cdr3_nt: TGTGCCAGCAGCTTCTCCGGGAGTAGCACAGATACGCAGTATTTT
cdr3_aa: CASSFSGSSTDTQYF